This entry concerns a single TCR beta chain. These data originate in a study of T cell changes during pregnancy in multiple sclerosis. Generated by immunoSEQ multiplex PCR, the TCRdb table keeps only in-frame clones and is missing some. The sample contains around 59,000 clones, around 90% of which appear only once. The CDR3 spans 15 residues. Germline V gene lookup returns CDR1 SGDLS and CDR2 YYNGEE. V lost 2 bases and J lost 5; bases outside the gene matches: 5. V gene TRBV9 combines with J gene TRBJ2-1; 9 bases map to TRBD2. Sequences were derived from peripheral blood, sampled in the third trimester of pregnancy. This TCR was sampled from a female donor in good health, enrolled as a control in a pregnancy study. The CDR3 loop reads CASSVSGSVDNEQFF. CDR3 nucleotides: TGTGCCAGCAGCGTTAGCGGGAGTGTCGACAATGAGCAGTTCTTC.